These T cell receptor beta chains were read from a single sample in a study of T cells in Graves' hyperthyroidism and ophthalmopathy. TCRdb redid the calling of the multiplex PCR reads with MiXCR, one entry per CDR3 protein. The sample lists about 260,000 distinct CDR3 sequences, approximately 21% seen once, with about 60% in the top ten. Source material: blood. The receptors shown here come from a man younger than 40 with Graves' ophthalmopathy. Each CDR3 is given with its conserved first and last residue. A D gene is named only where the DNA matches it firmly. Only part of the rows carry a size: once, few, many, or a class if the clone is expanded.

V gene	clone size	D gene	J gene	CDR3 DNA	CDR3 protein
TRBV18	NA	NA	TRBJ2-5	TGTGCCAGCTCAACAAACCAAGAGACCCAGTACTTC	CASSTNQETQYF
TRBV6-1	NA	NA	TRBJ1-2	TGTGCCAGCACCACGGGGAGAAACTATGGCTACACCTTC	CASTTGRNYGYTF
TRBV7-3	few	NA	TRBJ2-5	TGTGCCAGCAGCCTCTCCAGACAGGTAGAGACCCAGTACTTC	CASSLSRQVETQYF
TRBV11-3	many	NA	TRBJ2-5	TGTGCCAGCAGCATTCAAGAGACCCAGTACTTC	CASSIQETQYF
TRBV19	few	TRBD1	TRBJ1-2	TGTGCCAGTAGTCCCACCGGGACAGGGGCTGATGGCTACACCTTC	CASSPTGTGADGYTF
TRBV20-1	many	NA	TRBJ2-7	TGCAGTGCTAGTTTTCCGGGCAGGCAGAAACGGCAGTACTTC	CSASFPGRQKRQYF
TRBV7-8	many	TRBD2	TRBJ2-1	TGTGCCAGCAGTCCCGGGACTAGCGGAGTCCTTGAGCAGTTCTTC	CASSPGTSGVLEQFF
TRBV6-1	few	NA	TRBJ2-7	TGTGCCAGCAGTGAAAACCCCAGGACGGCCAACTCCTACGAGCAGTACTTC	CASSENPRTANSYEQYF
TRBV5-1	few	NA	TRBJ2-7	TGCGCCAGCAGCTTGGGCACGGGCCTATCCTACGAGCAGTACTTC	CASSLGTGLSYEQYF
TRBV4-1	NA	NA	TRBJ1-5	TGCGCCAGCAGCCAAGACAGGGGCGGACAGCCCCAGCATTTT	CASSQDRGGQPQHF